This T cell receptor beta chain was documented in a study of T cells in Graves' hyperthyroidism and ophthalmopathy. Across the study: Prior to any treatment, at the point of initial diagnosis, peripheral blood was collected. Findings and limits, study-wide: Patients with ophthalmopathy were separated from those with stable hyperthyroidism by a 13 V-J model.

The CDR3 regions of TCR beta were amplified from RNA transcripts. RT-PCR in the first round (using the HTBI primer set) targeted the TCR CDR3. TCRdb re-called the multiplex PCR reads with MiXCR, one entry per CDR3 protein. This sample has about half a million distinct CDR3 sequences; roughly a quarter occur once, and the top ten carry 10% to 12%. V shed 5 bases, J shed 8 bases, and the junction held 12 bases outside the gene matches. CDR3 size: 15 residues. Germline CDR1 is MNHNS and CDR2 is SASEGT. Thyroid ultrasound, orbital computed tomography, clinical symptoms, and serum thyroxine and TRAb underpinned diagnoses. The source of the PBMCs was less than 12 ml of fresh peripheral blood. In its sample, this clonotype was seen a few times. Its antigen is not identified.

Sequencing used blood. This TCR came from a woman aged 25-40 years with Graves' ophthalmopathy. The rearrangement joins TRBV6-1 to TRBJ1-2, with TRBD1 matching 9 bases. The CDR3 bases are TGTGCCAGCAGTACCCGGGACAGGGAAGTTGGGGGCTACACCTTC. Residues: CASSTRDREVGGYTF.